This T cell receptor beta chain was identified in a study of neoadjuvant anti-PD-1 for oral cavity cancer. Germline lookup yields CDR1 SGHDT and CDR2 YYEEEE. V lost 3 bases, J lost 1 base, and 14 bases stayed unmatched. The CDR3 has 18 amino acids. Study-wide results and caveats: Each response group had just a few patients in TCR analyses. After neoadjuvant nivolumab, PBMC T cell clonality was significantly higher in non-responders than responders.

PBMC libraries mostly used 480 ng of input genomic DNA, with six replicates per sample. TCRdb's copy holds only in-frame clones and misses some; the assay was immunoSEQ multiplex PCR. The sample yields around 16,000 clones, approximately 67% seen once. With respect to this clone: The antigen remains undetermined.

These newly diagnosed stage II-IVA oral cavity squamous cell carcinoma patients had no prior systemic or radiation treatment. Sample: PBMCs, taken before nivolumab (anti-PD-1) treatment. The chain recombines TRBV5-6 with TRBJ2-7, with TRBD2 matching over 9 bases. This TCR came from a person between 40 and 85 years old with oral cavity squamous cell carcinoma. CDR3 sequence: CASSSLGAGGPGSYEQYF. The CDR3 bases are TGTGCCAGCAGCTCCTTAGGGGCGGGAGGGCCGGGGTCCTACGAGCAGTACTTC.